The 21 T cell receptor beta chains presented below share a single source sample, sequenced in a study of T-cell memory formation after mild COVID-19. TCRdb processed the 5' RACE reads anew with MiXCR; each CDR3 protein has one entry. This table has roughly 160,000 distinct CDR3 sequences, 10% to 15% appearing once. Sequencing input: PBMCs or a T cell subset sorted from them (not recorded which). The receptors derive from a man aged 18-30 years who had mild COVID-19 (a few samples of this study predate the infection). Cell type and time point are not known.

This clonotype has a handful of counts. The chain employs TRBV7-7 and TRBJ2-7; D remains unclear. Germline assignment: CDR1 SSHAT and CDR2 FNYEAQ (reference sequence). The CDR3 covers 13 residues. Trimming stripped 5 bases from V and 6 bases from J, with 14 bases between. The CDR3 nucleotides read TGTGCCAGCAGCCCCAGCACTGTAGGCGAGCAGTACTTC. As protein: CASSPSTVGEQYF.

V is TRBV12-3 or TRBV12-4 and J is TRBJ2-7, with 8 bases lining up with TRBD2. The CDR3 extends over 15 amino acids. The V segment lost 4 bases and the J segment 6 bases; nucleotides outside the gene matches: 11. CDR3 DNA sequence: TGTGCCAGCAGTTCAGCGGGACTAGATCTGCGCGAGCAGTACTTC. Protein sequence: CASSSAGLDLREQYF.

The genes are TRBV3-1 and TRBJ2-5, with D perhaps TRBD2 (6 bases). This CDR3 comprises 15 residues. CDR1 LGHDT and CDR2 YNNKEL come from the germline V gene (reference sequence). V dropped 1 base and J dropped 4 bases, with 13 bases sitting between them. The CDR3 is CASSQVADYTETQYF. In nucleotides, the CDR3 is TGTGCCAGCAGCCAAGTAGCGGACTACACAGAGACCCAGTACTTC.

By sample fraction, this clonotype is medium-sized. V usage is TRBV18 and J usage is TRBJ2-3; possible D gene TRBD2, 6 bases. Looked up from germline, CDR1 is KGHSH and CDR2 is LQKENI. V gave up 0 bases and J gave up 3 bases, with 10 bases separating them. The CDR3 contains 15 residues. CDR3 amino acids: CASSPPRGGTDTQYF. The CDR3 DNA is TGTGCCAGCTCACCACCTAGAGGAGGGACAGATACGCAGTATTTT.

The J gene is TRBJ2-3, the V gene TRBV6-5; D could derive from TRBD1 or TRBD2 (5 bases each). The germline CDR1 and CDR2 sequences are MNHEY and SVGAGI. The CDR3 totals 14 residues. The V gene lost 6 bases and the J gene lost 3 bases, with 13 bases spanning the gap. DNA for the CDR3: TGTGCCAGCAGCAACAGGAGGCGGACAGATACGCAGTATTTT. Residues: CASSNRRRTDTQYF.

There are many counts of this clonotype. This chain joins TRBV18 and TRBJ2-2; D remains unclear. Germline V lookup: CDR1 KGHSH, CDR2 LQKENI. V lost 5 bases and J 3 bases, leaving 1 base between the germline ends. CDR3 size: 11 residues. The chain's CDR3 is CASSDTGELFF. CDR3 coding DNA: TGTGCCAGCTCAGACACCGGGGAGCTGTTTTTT.

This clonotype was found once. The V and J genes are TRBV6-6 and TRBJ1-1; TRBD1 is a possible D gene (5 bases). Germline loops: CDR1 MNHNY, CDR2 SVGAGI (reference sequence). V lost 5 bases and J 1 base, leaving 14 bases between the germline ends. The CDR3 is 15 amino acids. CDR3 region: CASSVPGPRNTEAFF. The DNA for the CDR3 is TGTGCCAGCAGTGTACCGGGACCCAGGAACACTGAAGCTTTCTTT.

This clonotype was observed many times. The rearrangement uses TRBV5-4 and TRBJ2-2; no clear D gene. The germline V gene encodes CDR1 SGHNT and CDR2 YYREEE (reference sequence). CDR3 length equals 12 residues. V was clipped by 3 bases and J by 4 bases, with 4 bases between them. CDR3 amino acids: CASSSFTGELFF. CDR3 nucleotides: TGTGCCAGCAGCTCCTTCACCGGGGAGCTGTTTTTT.

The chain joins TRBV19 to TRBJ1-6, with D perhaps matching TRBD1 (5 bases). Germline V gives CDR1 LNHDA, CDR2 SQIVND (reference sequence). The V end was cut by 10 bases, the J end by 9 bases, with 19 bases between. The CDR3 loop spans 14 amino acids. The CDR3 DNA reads TGTGCCACCGCTGGGAGGGGCGCGGGTTCACCCCTCCACTTT. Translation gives CATAGRGAGSPLHF.

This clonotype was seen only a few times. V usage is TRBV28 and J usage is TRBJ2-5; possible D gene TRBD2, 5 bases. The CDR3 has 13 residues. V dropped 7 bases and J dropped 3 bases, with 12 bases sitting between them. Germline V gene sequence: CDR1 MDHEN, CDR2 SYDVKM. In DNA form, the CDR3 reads TGTGCCAGCACCTCCGGGGATAAAGAGACCCAGTACTTC. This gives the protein CASTSGDKETQYF.

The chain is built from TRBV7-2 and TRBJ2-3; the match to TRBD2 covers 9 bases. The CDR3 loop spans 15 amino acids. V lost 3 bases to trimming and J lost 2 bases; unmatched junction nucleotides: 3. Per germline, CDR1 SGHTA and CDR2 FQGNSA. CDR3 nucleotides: TGTGCCAGCAGCTTGCTAGCGGGGTACACAGATACGCAGTATTTT. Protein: CASSLLAGYTDTQYF.

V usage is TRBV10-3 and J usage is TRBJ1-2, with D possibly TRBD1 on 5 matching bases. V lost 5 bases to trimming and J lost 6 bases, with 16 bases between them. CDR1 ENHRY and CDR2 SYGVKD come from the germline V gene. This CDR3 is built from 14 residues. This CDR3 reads CAISHTGRMNGYTF. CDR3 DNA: TGTGCCATCAGTCACACGGGACGGATGAATGGCTACACCTTC.

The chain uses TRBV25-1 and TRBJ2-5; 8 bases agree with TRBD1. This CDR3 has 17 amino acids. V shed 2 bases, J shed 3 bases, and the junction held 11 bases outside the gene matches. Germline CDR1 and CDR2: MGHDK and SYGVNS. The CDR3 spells CASSEGGTAGGEETQYF. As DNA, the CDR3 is TGTGCCAGCAGTGAAGGTGGCACGGCAGGGGGCGAAGAGACCCAGTACTTC. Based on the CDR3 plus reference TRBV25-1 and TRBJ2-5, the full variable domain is EADIYQTPRYLVIGTGKKITLECSQTMGHDKMYWYQQDPGMELHLIHYSYGVNSTEKGDLSSESTVSRIRTEHFPLTLESARPSHTSQYLCASSEGGTAGGEETQYFGPGTRLLVL.

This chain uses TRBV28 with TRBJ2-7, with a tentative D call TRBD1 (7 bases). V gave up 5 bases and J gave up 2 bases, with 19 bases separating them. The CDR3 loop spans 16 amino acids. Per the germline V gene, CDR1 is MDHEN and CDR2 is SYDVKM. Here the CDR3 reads CASSPGGQGLTYEQYV. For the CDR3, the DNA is TGTGCCAGCAGTCCAGGGGGGCAGGGGCTAACCTACGAGCAGTACGTC.

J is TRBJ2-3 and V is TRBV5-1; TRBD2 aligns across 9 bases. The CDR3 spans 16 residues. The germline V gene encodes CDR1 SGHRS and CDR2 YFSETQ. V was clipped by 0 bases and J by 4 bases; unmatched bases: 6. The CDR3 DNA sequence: TGCGCCAGCAGCTTGGTTCCGCGGGGGGGCCCAGATACGCAGTATTTT. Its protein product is CASSLVPRGGPDTQYF.

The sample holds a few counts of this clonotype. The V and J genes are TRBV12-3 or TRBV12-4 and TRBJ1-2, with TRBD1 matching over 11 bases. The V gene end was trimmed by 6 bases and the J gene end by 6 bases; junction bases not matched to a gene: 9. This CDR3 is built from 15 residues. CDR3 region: CASSSFGTGGHGYTF. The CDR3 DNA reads TGTGCCAGCAGCTCCTTCGGGACAGGGGGGCATGGCTACACCTTC.

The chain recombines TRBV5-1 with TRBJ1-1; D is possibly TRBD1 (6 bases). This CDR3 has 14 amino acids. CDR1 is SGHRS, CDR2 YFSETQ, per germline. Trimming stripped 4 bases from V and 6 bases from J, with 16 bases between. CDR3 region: CASSPKQGLPEAFF. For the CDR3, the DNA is TGCGCCAGCAGCCCCAAACAGGGTCTACCTGAAGCTTTCTTT. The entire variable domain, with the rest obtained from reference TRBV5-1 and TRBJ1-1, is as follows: KAGVTQTPRYLIKTRGQQVTLSCSPISGHRSVSWYQQTPGQGLQFLFEYFSETQRNKGNFPGRFSGRQFSNSRSEMNVSTLELGDSALYLCASSPKQGLPEAFFGQGTRLTVV.

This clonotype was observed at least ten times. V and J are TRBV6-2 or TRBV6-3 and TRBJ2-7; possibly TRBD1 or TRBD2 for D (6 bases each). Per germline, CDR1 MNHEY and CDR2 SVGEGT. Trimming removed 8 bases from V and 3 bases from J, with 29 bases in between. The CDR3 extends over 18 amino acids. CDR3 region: CASFSGRQPRRGVYEQYV. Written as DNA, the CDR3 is TGTGCCAGCTTCTCGGGGCGGCAACCTCGTAGGGGGGTCTACGAGCAGTACGTC.

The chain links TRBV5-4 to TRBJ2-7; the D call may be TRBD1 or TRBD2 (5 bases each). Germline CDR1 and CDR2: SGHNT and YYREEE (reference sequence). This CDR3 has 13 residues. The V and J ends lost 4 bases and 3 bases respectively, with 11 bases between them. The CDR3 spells CASSRRGSYEQYF. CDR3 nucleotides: TGTGCCAGCAGCCGACGGGGCAGCTACGAGCAGTACTTC. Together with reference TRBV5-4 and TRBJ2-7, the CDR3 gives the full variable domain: ETGVTQSPTHLIKTRGQQVTLRCSSQSGHNTVSWYQQALGQGPQFIFQYYREEENGRGNFPPRFSGLQFPNYSSELNVNALELDDSALYLCASSRRGSYEQYFGPGTRLTVT.

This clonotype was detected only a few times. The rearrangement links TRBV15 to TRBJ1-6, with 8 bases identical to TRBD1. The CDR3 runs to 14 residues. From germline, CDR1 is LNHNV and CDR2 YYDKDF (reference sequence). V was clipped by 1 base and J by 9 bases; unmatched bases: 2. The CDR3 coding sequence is TGTGCCACCAGCAGAGGGACAGGGCTTTCACCCCTCCACTTT. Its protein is CATSRGTGLSPLHF.

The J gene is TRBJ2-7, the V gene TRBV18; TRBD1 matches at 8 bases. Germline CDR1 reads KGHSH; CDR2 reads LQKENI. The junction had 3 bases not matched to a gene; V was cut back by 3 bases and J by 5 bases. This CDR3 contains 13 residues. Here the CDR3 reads CASSPQGAHEQYV. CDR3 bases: TGTGCCAGCTCACCGCAGGGGGCACACGAGCAGTACGTC.